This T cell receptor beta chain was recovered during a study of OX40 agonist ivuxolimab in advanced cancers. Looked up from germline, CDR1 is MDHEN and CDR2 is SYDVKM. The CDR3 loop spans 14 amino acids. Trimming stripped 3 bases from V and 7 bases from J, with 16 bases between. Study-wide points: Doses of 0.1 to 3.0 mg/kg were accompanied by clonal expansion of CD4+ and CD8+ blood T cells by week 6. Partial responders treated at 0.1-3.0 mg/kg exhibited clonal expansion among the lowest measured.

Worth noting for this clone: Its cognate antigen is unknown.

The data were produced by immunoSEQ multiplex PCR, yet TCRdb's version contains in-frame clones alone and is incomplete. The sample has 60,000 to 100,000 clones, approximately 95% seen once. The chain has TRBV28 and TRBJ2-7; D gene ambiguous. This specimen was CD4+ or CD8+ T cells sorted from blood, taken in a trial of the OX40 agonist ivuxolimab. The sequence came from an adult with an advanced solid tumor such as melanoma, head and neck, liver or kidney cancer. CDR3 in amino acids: CASSFERPLEEQYF. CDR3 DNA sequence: TGTGCCAGCAGTTTCGAGCGACCCCTCGAGGAGCAGTACTTC.